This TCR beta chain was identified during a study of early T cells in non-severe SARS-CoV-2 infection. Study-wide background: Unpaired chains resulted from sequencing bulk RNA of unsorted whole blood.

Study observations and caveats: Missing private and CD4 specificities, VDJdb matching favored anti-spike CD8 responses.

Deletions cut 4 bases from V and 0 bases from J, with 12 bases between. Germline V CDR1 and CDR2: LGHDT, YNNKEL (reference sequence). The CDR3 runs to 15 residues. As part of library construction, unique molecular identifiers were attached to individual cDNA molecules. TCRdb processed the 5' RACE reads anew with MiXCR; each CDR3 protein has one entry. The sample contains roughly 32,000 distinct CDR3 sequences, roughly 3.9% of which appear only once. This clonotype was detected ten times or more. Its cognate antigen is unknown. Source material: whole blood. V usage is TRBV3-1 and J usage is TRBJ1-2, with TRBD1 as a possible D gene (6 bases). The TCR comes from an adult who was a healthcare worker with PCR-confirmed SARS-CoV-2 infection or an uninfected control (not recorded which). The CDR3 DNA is TGTGCCAGCAGCCTAGTACAGGGCTCTAACTATGGCTACACCTTC. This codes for CASSLVQGSNYGYTF.